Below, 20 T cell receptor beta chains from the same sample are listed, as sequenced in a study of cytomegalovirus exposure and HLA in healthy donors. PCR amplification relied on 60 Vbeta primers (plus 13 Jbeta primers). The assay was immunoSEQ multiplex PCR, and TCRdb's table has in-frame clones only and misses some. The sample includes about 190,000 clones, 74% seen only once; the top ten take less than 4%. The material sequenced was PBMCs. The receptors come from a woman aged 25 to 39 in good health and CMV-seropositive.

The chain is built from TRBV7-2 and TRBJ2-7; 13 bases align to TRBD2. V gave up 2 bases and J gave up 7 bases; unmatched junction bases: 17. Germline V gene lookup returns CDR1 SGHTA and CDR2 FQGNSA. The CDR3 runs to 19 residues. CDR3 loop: CASSLLTSGRAGLIGEQYF. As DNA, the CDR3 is TGTGCCAGCAGCTTATTAACTAGCGGGAGGGCGGGGCTTATCGGGGAGCAGTACTTC.

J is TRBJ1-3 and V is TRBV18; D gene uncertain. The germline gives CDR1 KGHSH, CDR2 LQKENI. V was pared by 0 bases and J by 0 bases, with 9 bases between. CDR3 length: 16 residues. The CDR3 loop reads CASSPPESVSGNTIYF. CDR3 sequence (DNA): TGTGCCAGCTCACCACCGGAGTCAGTCTCTGGAAACACCATATATTTT.

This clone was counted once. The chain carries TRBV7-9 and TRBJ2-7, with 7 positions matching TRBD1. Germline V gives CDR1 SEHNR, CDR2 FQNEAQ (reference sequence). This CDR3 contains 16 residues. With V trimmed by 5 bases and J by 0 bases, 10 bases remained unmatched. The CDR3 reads CASSRSGTDNSYEQYF. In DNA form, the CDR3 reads TGTGCCAGCAGCCGCTCCGGGACAGATAACTCCTACGAGCAGTACTTC.

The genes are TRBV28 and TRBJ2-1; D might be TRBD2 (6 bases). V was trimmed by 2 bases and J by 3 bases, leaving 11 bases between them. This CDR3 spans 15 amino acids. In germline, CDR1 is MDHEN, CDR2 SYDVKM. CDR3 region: CASSLGRKGYNEQFF. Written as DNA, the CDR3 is TGTGCCAGCAGTTTAGGGAGGAAAGGCTACAATGAGCAGTTCTTC.

CDR3 DNA: TGCGCCAGCAGCCAACCTAGTAGCGACGAGCAGTACTTC. Protein sequence: CASSQPSSDEQYF. The genes are TRBV4-1 and TRBJ2-7; tentatively, D is TRBD2 (5 bases). With 2 bases removed from V and 5 bases from J, the gap between germline ends came to 10 bases. CDR3 length: 13 residues. Germline lookup yields CDR1 MGHRA and CDR2 YSYEKL.

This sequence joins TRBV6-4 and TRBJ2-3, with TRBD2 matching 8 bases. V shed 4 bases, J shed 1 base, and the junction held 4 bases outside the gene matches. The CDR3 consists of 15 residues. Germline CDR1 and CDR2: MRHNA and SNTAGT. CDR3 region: CASSGLAGRTDTQYF. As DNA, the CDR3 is TGTGCCAGCAGTGGATTAGCGGGGCGCACAGATACGCAGTATTTT.

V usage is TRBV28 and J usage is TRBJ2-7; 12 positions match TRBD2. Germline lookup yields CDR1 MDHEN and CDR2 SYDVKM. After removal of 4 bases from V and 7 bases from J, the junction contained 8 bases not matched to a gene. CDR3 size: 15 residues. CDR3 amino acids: CASSSRTSGVGEQYF. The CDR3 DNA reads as TGTGCCAGCAGTTCCCGGACTAGCGGGGTGGGGGAGCAGTACTTC. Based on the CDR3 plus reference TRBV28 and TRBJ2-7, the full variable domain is DVKVTQSSRYLVKRTGEKVFLECVQDMDHENMFWYRQDPGLGLRLIYFSYDVKMKEKGDIPEGYSVSREKKERFSLILESASTNQTSMYLCASSSRTSGVGEQYFGPGTRLTVT.

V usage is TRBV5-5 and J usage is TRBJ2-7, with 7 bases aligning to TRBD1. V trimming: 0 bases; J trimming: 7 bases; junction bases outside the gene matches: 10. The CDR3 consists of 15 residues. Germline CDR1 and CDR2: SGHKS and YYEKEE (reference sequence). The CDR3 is CASSLVTAAGGEQYF. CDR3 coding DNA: TGTGCCAGCAGCTTGGTTACGGCGGCAGGGGGTGAGCAGTACTTC.

CDR3 nucleotide sequence: TGTGCCAGCAGTTTCGACAGCGGGGAGCTGTTTTTT. Translation gives CASSFDSGELFF. This chain joins TRBV6-6 and TRBJ2-2, with D perhaps TRBD1 (5 bases). From germline, CDR1 is MNHNY and CDR2 SVGAGI (reference sequence). With 4 bases removed from V and 7 bases from J, the gap between germline ends came to 7 bases. The CDR3 totals 12 residues.

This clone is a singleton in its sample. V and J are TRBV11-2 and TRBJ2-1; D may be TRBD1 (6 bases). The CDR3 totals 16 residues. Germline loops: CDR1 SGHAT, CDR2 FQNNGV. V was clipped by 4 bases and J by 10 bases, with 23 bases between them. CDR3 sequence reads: CASSYVPVQGPAEQFF. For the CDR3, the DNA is TGTGCCAGCAGCTATGTCCCGGTACAGGGCCCCGCGGAGCAGTTCTTC.

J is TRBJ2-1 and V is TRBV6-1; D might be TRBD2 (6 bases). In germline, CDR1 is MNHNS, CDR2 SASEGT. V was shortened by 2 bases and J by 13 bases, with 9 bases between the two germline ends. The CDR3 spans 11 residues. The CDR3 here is CASSESGYQFF. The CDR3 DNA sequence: TGTGCCAGCAGTGAAAGCGGGTATCAGTTCTTC.

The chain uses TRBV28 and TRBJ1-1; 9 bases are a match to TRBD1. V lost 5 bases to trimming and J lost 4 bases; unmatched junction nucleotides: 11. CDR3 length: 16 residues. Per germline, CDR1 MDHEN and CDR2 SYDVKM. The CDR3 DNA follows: TGTGCCAGCAGTCCCTCAGGGACAGGGCTAGTCACTGAAGCTTTCTTT. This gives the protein CASSPSGTGLVTEAFF.

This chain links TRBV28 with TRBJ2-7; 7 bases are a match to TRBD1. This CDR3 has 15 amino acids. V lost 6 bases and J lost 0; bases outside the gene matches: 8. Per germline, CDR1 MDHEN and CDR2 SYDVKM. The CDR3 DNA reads TGTGCCAGCAGGGGCCCGGGACAGCTCTCCTACGAGCAGTACTTC. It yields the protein CASRGPGQLSYEQYF.

In DNA, the CDR3 is TGTGCCAGCAGCCAAGAGGCCCTTGCAACTAATGAAAAACTGTTTTTT. This sequence encodes CASSQEALATNEKLFF. This chain joins TRBV11-2 and TRBJ1-4; D remains unclear. CDR3 length: 16 residues. V was clipped by 5 bases and J by 0 bases, with 13 bases between them. Germline V gene data show CDR1 as SGHAT and CDR2 as FQNNGV.

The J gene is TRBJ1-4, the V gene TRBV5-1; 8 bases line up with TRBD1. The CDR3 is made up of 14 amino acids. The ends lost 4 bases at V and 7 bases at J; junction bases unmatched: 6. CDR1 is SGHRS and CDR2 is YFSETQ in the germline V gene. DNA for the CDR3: TGCGCCAGCAGCGGTCAGGGGGCTGCTGAAAAACTGTTTTTT. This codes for CASSGQGAAEKLFF.

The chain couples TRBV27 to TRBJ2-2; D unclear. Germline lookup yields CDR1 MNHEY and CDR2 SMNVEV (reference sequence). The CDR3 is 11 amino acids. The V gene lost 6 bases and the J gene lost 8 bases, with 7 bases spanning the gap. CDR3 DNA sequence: TGTGCCAGCAGCTGGGCTGGGGAGCTGTTTTTT. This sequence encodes CASSWAGELFF.

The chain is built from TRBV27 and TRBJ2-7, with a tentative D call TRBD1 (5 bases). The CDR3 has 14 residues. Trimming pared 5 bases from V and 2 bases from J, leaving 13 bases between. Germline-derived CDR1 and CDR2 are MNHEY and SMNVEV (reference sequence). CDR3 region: CASSPPRAPYEQYF. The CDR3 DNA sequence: TGTGCCAGCAGTCCACCCAGGGCACCCTACGAGCAGTACTTC.

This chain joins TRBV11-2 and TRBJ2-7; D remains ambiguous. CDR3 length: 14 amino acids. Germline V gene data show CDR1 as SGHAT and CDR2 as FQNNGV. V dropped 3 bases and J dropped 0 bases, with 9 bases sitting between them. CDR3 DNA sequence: TGTGCCAGCAGCTTGTATAGTAGCTCCTACGAGCAGTACTTC. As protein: CASSLYSSSYEQYF. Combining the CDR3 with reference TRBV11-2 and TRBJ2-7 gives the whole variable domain EAGVAQSPRYKIIEKRQSVAFWCNPISGHATLYWYQQILGQGPKLLIQFQNNGVVDDSQLPKDRFSAERLKGVDSTLKIQPAKLEDSAVYLCASSLYSSSYEQYFGPGTRLTVT.

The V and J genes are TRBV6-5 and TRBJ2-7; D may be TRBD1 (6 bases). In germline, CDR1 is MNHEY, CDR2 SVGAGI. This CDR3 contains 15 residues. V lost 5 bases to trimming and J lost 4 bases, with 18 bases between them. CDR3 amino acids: CASSQTGTRLYEQYF. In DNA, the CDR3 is TGTGCCAGCAGTCAGACCGGGACAAGACTTTACGAGCAGTACTTC.

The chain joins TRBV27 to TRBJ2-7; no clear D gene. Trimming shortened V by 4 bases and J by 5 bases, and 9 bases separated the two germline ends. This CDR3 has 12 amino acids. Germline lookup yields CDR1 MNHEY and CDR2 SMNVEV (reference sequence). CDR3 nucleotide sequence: TGTGCCAGCAGTTCCCCCCCGGACGAGCAGTACTTC. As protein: CASSSPPDEQYF.